What follows are 9 T cell receptor beta chains derived from one specimen sequenced in a study of cytomegalovirus exposure and HLA in healthy donors (dated by TCRdb to the late 2010s). The library was produced with the immunoSEQ multiplex PCR assay. The multiplex PCR relied on a mix of 60 forward primers for TCR Vbeta segments and 13 reverse primers for TCR Jbeta segments. What TCRdb holds here is the immuneACCESS table cut down to in-frame rearrangements. Part of the clones is not present; checked against another copy, under half of the missing clones reflect an unresolved V gene, and the others are unexplained. For this sample the table gives roughly 120,000 clones, of which 55% to 75% were detected only once. 8% to 9.5% of the sample is held by the ten biggest clonotypes. The specimen sequenced was PBMCs. The receptors come from a man in his thirties or forties in good health and CMV-seropositive.

This chain joins TRBV7-9 and TRBJ1-2, with D possibly TRBD1 on 5 matching bases. V lost 4 bases to trimming and J lost 3 bases, with 18 bases between them. Germline V gene lookup returns CDR1 SEHNR and CDR2 FQNEAQ (reference sequence). The CDR3 loop spans 16 amino acids. Here the CDR3 DNA reads TGTGCCAGCAGCTCTTATACTCAGGGTTTGGACTATGGCTACACCTTC. Protein product: CASSSYTQGLDYGYTF.

This chain uses TRBV7-9 with TRBJ1-4, with a weak D call TRBD1 (5 bases). From germline, CDR1 is SEHNR and CDR2 FQNEAQ (reference sequence). The CDR3 loop spans 15 amino acids. The ends were cut back, 1 base at V and 2 bases at J, with 8 bases in the middle. In nucleotides, the CDR3 is TGTGCCAGCAGCTTAGATGGGGGGACTAATGAAAAACTGTTTTTT. It translates to CASSLDGGTNEKLFF.

V and J are TRBV6-6 and TRBJ2-3, with a possible D match to TRBD1 (6 bases). Germline CDR1 is MNHNY and CDR2 is SVGAGI (reference sequence). The CDR3 has 15 amino acids. The V and J ends lost 10 bases and 1 base respectively, with 18 bases between them. The CDR3 DNA is TGTGCCACCAAGATCAGGGGCGAGGGCACAGATACGCAGTATTTT. Translated, it gives CATKIRGEGTDTQYF.

This clone has a single count. This chain joins TRBV28 and TRBJ1-5; 8 nucleotides agree with TRBD1. Germline V gene sequence: CDR1 MDHEN, CDR2 SYDVKM. V was clipped by 3 bases and J by 2 bases; unmatched bases: 0. The CDR3 sequence is 14 residues long. CDR3 in DNA: TGTGCCAGCAGTTTGGACAGGGGCAATCAGCCCCAGCATTTT. Its translation is CASSLDRGNQPQHF.

This sequence joins TRBV13 and TRBJ2-3, with TRBD2 matching over 13 bases. This CDR3 comprises 20 residues. Germline CDR1 reads PRHDT; CDR2 reads FYEKMQ (reference sequence). V trimming: 4 bases; J trimming: 6 bases; junction bases outside the gene matches: 19. The CDR3 region is CASSSLPSTSGGSGGDTQYF. The CDR3 bases are TGTGCCAGCAGCTCCCTGCCTTCGACTAGCGGGGGGTCGGGGGGGGATACGCAGTATTTT.

The chain is built from TRBV19 and TRBJ2-7, with 9 bases fitting TRBD1. This CDR3 comprises 15 residues. The V and J ends lost 4 bases and 3 bases, in that order; junction bases with no gene match: 7. Germline V gene lookup returns CDR1 LNHDA and CDR2 SQIVND (reference sequence). CDR3 region: CASSKGTGIVYEQYV. CDR3 sequence (DNA): TGTGCCAGTAGTAAAGGGACAGGGATTGTCTACGAGCAGTACGTC.

The table lists this clone with a count of one. The genes are TRBV6-6 and TRBJ2-3; unclear D gene. Germline V CDR1 and CDR2: MNHNY, SVGAGI (reference sequence). V was clipped by 7 bases and J by 3 bases, with 8 bases between them. This CDR3 region has 12 residues. The CDR3 nucleotides read TGTGCCAGCATCGCGGATACAGATACGCAGTATTTT. Protein: CASIADTDTQYF.

This chain links TRBV7-8 with TRBJ2-7; the match to TRBD1 covers 8 bases. Germline lookup yields CDR1 SGHVS and CDR2 FQNEAQ. This CDR3 has 17 residues. J gave up 0 bases and V 5 bases, and 12 bases lay outside the gene matches. The CDR3 sequence is CASSPRASTGASYEQYF. The CDR3 DNA is TGTGCCAGCAGCCCTAGAGCCTCGACAGGGGCCTCCTACGAGCAGTACTTC.

The V call is TRBV11-3, the J call TRBJ1-1; the match to TRBD1 covers 11 bases. With 5 bases clipped from V and 1 base from J, the junction kept 3 bases outside the gene matches. Germline CDR1 SGHNT, CDR2 YENEEA. This CDR3 spans 15 amino acids. CDR3 residues: CASSPGQGANTEAFF. Here the CDR3 DNA reads TGTGCCAGCAGCCCCGGACAGGGGGCGAACACTGAAGCTTTCTTT.